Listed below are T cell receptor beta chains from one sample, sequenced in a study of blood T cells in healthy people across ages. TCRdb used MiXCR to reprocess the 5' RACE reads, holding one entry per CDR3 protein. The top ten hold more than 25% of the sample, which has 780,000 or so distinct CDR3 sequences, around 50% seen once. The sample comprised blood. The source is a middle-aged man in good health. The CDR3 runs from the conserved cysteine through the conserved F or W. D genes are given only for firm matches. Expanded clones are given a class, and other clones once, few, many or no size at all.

CDR3 DNA: TGTGCCAGCAGTCCACAGCGGGAGCCCCTGGACGAGCAGTACTTC
CDR3 protein: CASSPQREPLDEQYF
clone size: -
J gene: TRBJ2-7
V gene: TRBV28
D gene: TRBD2

CDR3 DNA: TGTGCCAGCAGCGCTGGACAGGGACGGGAGCAGTACTTC
CDR3 protein: CASSAGQGREQYF
clone size: few
J gene: TRBJ2-7
V gene: TRBV7-8
D gene: TRBD1

CDR3 DNA: TGTGCCAGCAGTCCTCAGCGGGGGACGTACCAAGAGACCCAGTACTTC
CDR3 protein: CASSPQRGTYQETQYF
clone size: -
J gene: TRBJ2-5
V gene: TRBV28
D gene: TRBD2

CDR3 DNA: TGTGCCAGCAGTGCAACAGGGGAGACCCAGTACTTC
CDR3 protein: CASSATGETQYF
clone size: -
J gene: TRBJ2-5
V gene: TRBV27
D gene: -

CDR3 DNA: TGTGCCAGCAGTCCCTCCGGGTTGACAGGGAGTGCTGGCTACACCTTC
CDR3 protein: CASSPSGLTGSAGYTF
clone size: few
J gene: TRBJ1-2
V gene: TRBV12-3/TRBV12-4
D gene: TRBD1

CDR3 DNA: TGTGCCAGCAGCCCGGACGGACCTCTGGGGGCCAACGTCCTGACTTTC
CDR3 protein: CASSPDGPLGANVLTF
clone size: -
J gene: TRBJ2-6
V gene: TRBV6-6
D gene: -

CDR3 DNA: TGTGCCAGCAGCATCGAAGGGGGGGCTCGGGGGGCGGCTGAAGCTTTCTTT
CDR3 protein: CASSIEGGARGAAEAFF
clone size: -
J gene: TRBJ1-1
V gene: TRBV13
D gene: -

CDR3 DNA: TGTGCCAGCAGCGTCGGCAGTCTCCACGAGCAGTACTTC
CDR3 protein: CASSVGSLHEQYF
clone size: once
J gene: TRBJ2-7
V gene: TRBV12-3/TRBV12-4
D gene: -

CDR3 DNA: TGTGCCATCAGTGGCGGACAGGGCAACACTGAAGCTTTCTTT
CDR3 protein: CAISGGQGNTEAFF
clone size: -
J gene: TRBJ1-1
V gene: TRBV10-3
D gene: TRBD1

CDR3 DNA: TGTGCCAGCAGCTTGCCCGGGGGGCCCTACGAGCAGTACTTC
CDR3 protein: CASSLPGGPYEQYF
clone size: -
J gene: TRBJ2-7
V gene: TRBV7-9
D gene: -

CDR3 DNA: TGTGCCAGCAGTGATATGGGGTACGAGCAGTACTTC
CDR3 protein: CASSDMGYEQYF
clone size: -
J gene: TRBJ2-7
V gene: TRBV6-1
D gene: -

CDR3 DNA: TGTGCCAGCAGCTCTGTAGGGGGGCGCGAGCAGTACTTC
CDR3 protein: CASSSVGGREQYF
clone size: -
J gene: TRBJ2-7
V gene: TRBV5-5
D gene: -

CDR3 DNA: TGTGCCAGCAGCGGCGGAGCCGTCGATTCACCCCTCCACTTT
CDR3 protein: CASSGGAVDSPLHF
clone size: few
J gene: TRBJ1-6
V gene: TRBV9
D gene: -

CDR3 DNA: TGCGCCAGCAGCCAAGATTACGGAGGCGGCCGCCTCGTTTCGACAGGCAACTACGAGCAGTACTTC
CDR3 protein: CASSQDYGGGRLVSTGNYEQYF
clone size: few
J gene: TRBJ2-7
V gene: TRBV4-3
D gene: -

CDR3 DNA: TGTGCCAGCAGCCCCCGTAAGAGGGGCACTGAAGCTTTCTTT
CDR3 protein: CASSPRKRGTEAFF
clone size: -
J gene: TRBJ1-1
V gene: TRBV7-2
D gene: -

CDR3 DNA: TGCAGCATCAACAGCAATAGCAATCAGCCCCAGCATTTT
CDR3 protein: CSINSNSNQPQHF
clone size: -
J gene: TRBJ1-5
V gene: TRBV20-1
D gene: -

CDR3 DNA: TGCAGCGTTCTGGTCGCTAACTATGGCTACACCTTC
CDR3 protein: CSVLVANYGYTF
clone size: few
J gene: TRBJ1-2
V gene: TRBV29-1
D gene: -

CDR3 DNA: TGCAGTGCTAGCACCCCCAGGGTGCCCTACAATGAGCAGTTCTTC
CDR3 protein: CSASTPRVPYNEQFF
clone size: -
J gene: TRBJ2-1
V gene: TRBV20-1
D gene: -

CDR3 DNA: TGTGCCAGCAGTGGAGGGGCAGCCAAAAACATTCAGTACTTC
CDR3 protein: CASSGGAAKNIQYF
clone size: few
J gene: TRBJ2-4
V gene: TRBV9
D gene: -

CDR3 DNA: TGTGCCAGCAGCTTAGTGGGGGGAGACCCTTACAATGAGCAGTTTTTT
CDR3 protein: CASSLVGGDPYNEQFF
clone size: -
J gene: TRBJ2-2
V gene: TRBV11-2
D gene: -

CDR3 DNA: TGTGCCAGCAGTGTGGCAGGGGACACTCTGGGAGCCAACGTCCTGACTTTC
CDR3 protein: CASSVAGDTLGANVLTF
clone size: -
J gene: TRBJ2-6
V gene: TRBV28
D gene: -

CDR3 DNA: TGTGCCAGCAGTTTGGCCAGAAACTACGAGCAGTACTTC
CDR3 protein: CASSLARNYEQYF
clone size: -
J gene: TRBJ2-7
V gene: TRBV27
D gene: -

CDR3 DNA: TGTGCCAGCAGCTTAGGAAGGGAGGATACGCAGTATTTT
CDR3 protein: CASSLGREDTQYF
clone size: many
J gene: TRBJ2-3
V gene: TRBV7-9
D gene: -

CDR3 DNA: TGTGCCAGCAGCTCGACCCGGACGCATAATGAGCAGTTCTTC
CDR3 protein: CASSSTRTHNEQFF
clone size: few
J gene: TRBJ2-1
V gene: TRBV3-1
D gene: -

CDR3 DNA: TGTGCCAGCAGCTCCACTAGCGGGAGTAGTTCACAGCAGTACTTC
CDR3 protein: CASSSTSGSSSQQYF
clone size: -
J gene: TRBJ2-4
V gene: TRBV7-9
D gene: TRBD2

CDR3 DNA: TGTGCCGTGAAGGCGGCCATGGCGGCAGATACGCAGTATTTT
CDR3 protein: CAVKAAMAADTQYF
clone size: -
J gene: TRBJ2-3
V gene: TRBV27
D gene: -

CDR3 DNA: TGTGCCAGCAGTTTCCTGGGTTTAACCTCGGATACGCAGTATTTT
CDR3 protein: CASSFLGLTSDTQYF
clone size: few
J gene: TRBJ2-3
V gene: TRBV12-3/TRBV12-4
D gene: -

CDR3 DNA: TGTGCCAGCAGTACCATGGACAATGAGCAGTTCTTC
CDR3 protein: CASSTMDNEQFF
clone size: -
J gene: TRBJ2-1
V gene: TRBV6-2/TRBV6-3
D gene: -

CDR3 DNA: TGTGCCATCAGTGAGTCGGGGGCTAACTATGGCTACACCTTC
CDR3 protein: CAISESGANYGYTF
clone size: few
J gene: TRBJ1-2
V gene: TRBV10-3
D gene: -

CDR3 DNA: TGTGCCAGCAGCCAAGATCGCCAGAAGCAGTTCTTC
CDR3 protein: CASSQDRQKQFF
clone size: -
J gene: TRBJ2-1
V gene: TRBV3-1
D gene: -

CDR3 DNA: TGTGCCAGCAGCAGGTGGGATACGCAGTATTTT
CDR3 protein: CASSRWDTQYF
clone size: -
J gene: TRBJ2-3
V gene: TRBV9
D gene: -

CDR3 DNA: TGTGCCAGCATAAACGGGGCGGGATGGCAAGAGACCCAGTACTTC
CDR3 protein: CASINGAGWQETQYF
clone size: few
J gene: TRBJ2-5
V gene: TRBV6-2/TRBV6-3
D gene: -

CDR3 DNA: TGTGCCAGCAGTTCGACTAGCGCCTTCCCAGATACGCAGTATTTT
CDR3 protein: CASSSTSAFPDTQYF
clone size: few
J gene: TRBJ2-3
V gene: TRBV28
D gene: TRBD2

CDR3 DNA: TGTGCCAGCAATGGCCTCGAAACCAATTTTCAAGAGACCCAGTACTTC
CDR3 protein: CASNGLETNFQETQYF
clone size: -
J gene: TRBJ2-5
V gene: TRBV2
D gene: -

CDR3 DNA: TGTGCCAGCAGCCAAGATCGCAGGGGATCGAATAGTGAGCAGTACTTC
CDR3 protein: CASSQDRRGSNSEQYF
clone size: -
J gene: TRBJ2-7
V gene: TRBV14
D gene: -

CDR3 DNA: TGTGCCAGCAGCTTAGTGGGGGATACCTACGAGCAGTACTTC
CDR3 protein: CASSLVGDTYEQYF
clone size: -
J gene: TRBJ2-7
V gene: TRBV7-2
D gene: -

CDR3 DNA: TGTGCCAGCAGCTTAGATATAGCGGGATCGTACTTC
CDR3 protein: CASSLDIAGSYF
clone size: -
J gene: TRBJ2-4
V gene: TRBV11-2
D gene: TRBD2

CDR3 DNA: TGCAGCGTTGAGGGAATGACTAGATCCTCCTACGAGCAGTACTTC
CDR3 protein: CSVEGMTRSSYEQYF
clone size: -
J gene: TRBJ2-7
V gene: TRBV29-1
D gene: -

CDR3 DNA: TGTGCCAGCAGCGTAGGAGGCCCGGATTCACCCCTCCACTTT
CDR3 protein: CASSVGGPDSPLHF
clone size: -
J gene: TRBJ1-6
V gene: TRBV9
D gene: -

CDR3 DNA: TGTGCCAGCAGTCCTGGACTAGGAACGATCAATGAGCAGTTCTTC
CDR3 protein: CASSPGLGTINEQFF
clone size: few
J gene: TRBJ2-1
V gene: TRBV27
D gene: TRBD2

CDR3 DNA: TGTGCCAGCCAAACAGGGGTCTACGAGCAGTACTTC
CDR3 protein: CASQTGVYEQYF
clone size: -
J gene: TRBJ2-7
V gene: TRBV7-9
D gene: TRBD1

CDR3 DNA: TGCGCCAGCAGCCAAGAAGGACGAGAATATAATGAAAAACTGTTTTTT
CDR3 protein: CASSQEGREYNEKLFF
clone size: -
J gene: TRBJ1-4
V gene: TRBV4-3
D gene: -